This T cell receptor (beta chain) appears in the sequencing data of a study of cytomegalovirus exposure and HLA in healthy donors. Study conclusions and caveats: Associated with cytomegalovirus, according to the listing, were 150 to 200 TCR beta chains.

A note on this clone: The antigen remains unidentified.

Using immunoSEQ multiplex PCR, the repertoire was profiled, and TCRdb retains in-frame clones only, with some absent. The sample holds 90,000 to 150,000 clones, more than 70% seen once. The receptor was derived from a man aged 18 to 35 in good health and CMV-seronegative. The sample taken for sequencing was PBMCs.

CDR3 protein: CAIITGGGGQAFF. CDR3 DNA sequence: TGTGCCATCATTACCGGGGGGGGAGGCCAAGCTTTCTTT. The chain employs TRBV10-3 and TRBJ1-1; maybe TRBD1 (5 bases). Germline values: CDR1 ENHRY, CDR2 SYGVKD. Trimming took 7 bases from V and 9 from J, leaving 18 bases between them. This CDR3 is built from 13 residues.